This T cell receptor (beta chain) is drawn from a study of cytomegalovirus exposure and HLA in healthy donors. This clone was detected only a few times. Amplification used 60 Vbeta primers and 13 Jbeta primers. Assay: immunoSEQ multiplex PCR; the TCRdb copy retains only in-frame clones and omits some. There are 100,000 to 150,000 clones in the sample; around 67% occur only once, and around 4% lies in the top ten. The clonotype comes from a woman aged 40 to 49 in good health and CMV-seronegative. Sequencing was performed on PBMCs.

CDR3 protein: CASKETSGAYEQYF. In nucleotides, the CDR3 is TGTGCCAGCAAGGAAACTAGCGGGGCCTACGAGCAGTACTTC. V is TRBV28 and J is TRBJ2-7; 10 nucleotides match TRBD2. The CDR3 runs 14 residues. V shed 7 bases, J shed 2 bases, and the junction held 5 bases outside the gene matches. In germline, CDR1 is MDHEN, CDR2 SYDVKM.